Below are 12 T cell receptor beta chains sequenced from a single sample in a study of OX40 agonist ivuxolimab in advanced cancers. Preparation of the library involved the immunoSEQ multiplex PCR assay. TCRdb carries this immuneACCESS record with in-frame sequences only. Its versions omit some clonotypes, under half of them owing to an unresolved V gene in the studies checked, with the rest unexplained. The table for this sample lists 40,000 to 45,000 clones; approximately 81% of them were counted only once. The ten largest clonotypes hold about a sixth of the sample. Sequenced material: CD4+ or CD8+ T cells sorted from blood, taken in a trial of the OX40 agonist ivuxolimab. These receptors came from an adult with an advanced solid tumor such as melanoma, head and neck, liver or kidney cancer.

J is TRBJ1-2 and V is TRBV18, with 8 nucleotides matching TRBD1. Germline CDR1 KGHSH, CDR2 LQKENI. The CDR3 has 14 amino acids. V trimming: 2 bases; J trimming: 6 bases; junction bases outside the gene matches: 5. The CDR3 sequence: CASSPTGGSHGYTF. In DNA, the CDR3 is TGTGCCAGCTCACCAACAGGGGGTTCGCATGGCTACACCTTC.

V and J are TRBV18 and TRBJ2-5; 7 bases match TRBD1. The length of the CDR3 is 16 residues. Germline values: CDR1 KGHSH, CDR2 LQKENI. The V and J ends lost 0 bases and 5 bases, in that order; junction bases with no gene match: 9. The CDR3 DNA is TGTGCCAGCTCACCACCGGCCTACGACAGGGATGAGACCCAGTACTTC. As protein: CASSPPAYDRDETQYF.

In this sample, this clone turned up a few times. The V gene is TRBV30, the J gene TRBJ1-1; TRBD1 is a possible D gene (6 bases). V dropped 0 bases and J dropped 7 bases, with 12 bases sitting between them. There are 13 residues in the CDR3. Germline V gives CDR1 GTSNPN, CDR2 SVGIG (reference sequence). The CDR3 coding sequence is TGTGCCTGGAGTGTACGGGGGGCGAATGAAGCTTTCTTT. Residues: CAWSVRGANEAFF.

The chain carries TRBV9 and TRBJ2-7; the D gene is possibly TRBD2 (5 bases). The CDR3 covers 16 residues. The germline gives CDR1 SGDLS, CDR2 YYNGEE. V was clipped by 4 bases and J by 0 bases, with 17 bases between them. CDR3 DNA sequence: TGTGCCAGCAGCCCCATCTCGGGGAACCCCTCCTACGAGCAGTACTTC. This codes for CASSPISGNPSYEQYF.

This chain links TRBV6-5 with TRBJ1-6; D gene ambiguous. The CDR3 length is 13 residues. The germline CDR1 and CDR2 sequences are MNHEY and SVGAGI. Trimming removed 6 bases from V and 8 bases from J, with 11 bases in between. CDR3 DNA sequence: TGTGCCAGCAGCGATCACGCCTATTCACCCCTCCACTTT. Translating gives CASSDHAYSPLHF.

The chain combines TRBV19 with TRBJ2-2; TRBD1 or TRBD2 may be the D gene (5 bases each). The CDR3 runs 17 residues. Trimming removed 6 bases from V and 6 bases from J, with 23 bases in between. Germline CDR1 reads LNHDA; CDR2 reads SQIVND (reference sequence). In DNA, the CDR3 is TGTGCCAGTAGGAACCGGGACCTCCGGGGACCGGCCGGGGAGCTGTTTTTT. Amino acids: CASRNRDLRGPAGELFF.

This chain connects TRBV19 to TRBJ1-2; D call uncertain. The CDR3 is made up of 13 amino acids. Germline values: CDR1 LNHDA, CDR2 SQIVND (reference sequence). V was shortened by 3 bases and J by 4 bases, with 9 bases between the two germline ends. CDR3 bases: TGTGCCAGTAGTATCGGTCAGGCCTATGGCTACACCTTC. Protein: CASSIGQAYGYTF.

This clone showed up just once. Mismatch with germline at one junction end may stem from a read error. The chain has TRBV7-7 and TRBJ2-5; D possibly corresponds to TRBD2 (7 bases). Germline assignment: CDR1 SSHAT and CDR2 FNYEAQ (reference sequence). The CDR3 is 15 amino acids. In DNA, the CDR3 is TGTGCTAGCAGCCCAAGGGGGGGGTACCAAGAGACCCAGTACTTC. Translation: CASSPRGGYQETQYF.

V and J are TRBV7-9 and TRBJ1-5; D may be TRBD1 (6 bases). Germline V lookup: CDR1 SEHNR, CDR2 FQNEAQ (reference sequence). Trimming shortened V by 4 bases and J by 7 bases, and 14 bases separated the two germline ends. This CDR3 has 14 amino acids. The chain's CDR3 is CASSYDRSGQPQHF. CDR3 nucleotide sequence: TGTGCCAGCAGCTACGACAGGTCAGGACAGCCCCAGCATTTT.

This clone was seen just once. The rearrangement uses TRBV19 and TRBJ2-4; D gene uncertain. This CDR3 has 16 amino acids. V was shortened by 5 bases and J by 0 bases, with 14 bases between the two germline ends. Germline values: CDR1 LNHDA, CDR2 SQIVND (reference sequence). CDR3 amino acids: CASSPGGSPAKNIQYF. CDR3 sequence (DNA): TGTGCCAGTAGTCCCGGCGGCTCCCCAGCCAAAAACATTCAGTACTTC. Full variable domain (outside the CDR3, taken from reference TRBV19 and TRBJ2-4): DGGITQSPKYLFRKEGQNVTLSCEQNLNHDAMYWYRQDPGQGLRLIYYSQIVNDFQKGDIAEGYSVSREKKESFPLTVTSAQKNPTAFYLCASSPGGSPAKNIQYFGAGTRLSVL.

V usage is TRBV6-1 and J usage is TRBJ2-1, with no clear D. The CDR3 has 12 residues. The germline gives CDR1 MNHNS, CDR2 SASEGT. V dropped 6 bases and J dropped 7 bases, with 10 bases sitting between them. The CDR3 loop is CASSPPRNEQFF. CDR3 DNA: TGTGCCAGCAGCCCACCGCGGAATGAGCAGTTCTTC.

V gene TRBV29-1 combines with J gene TRBJ1-3; D is possibly TRBD1 (5 bases). The germline V and J ends were trimmed by 3 bases and 0 bases, with 6 bases remaining between them. The CDR3 spans 13 residues. CDR1 and CDR2 from the germline V gene are SQVTM and ANQGSEA. The CDR3 loop is CSVDGGSGNTIYF. The CDR3 DNA sequence: TGCAGCGTTGATGGGGGCTCTGGAAACACCATATATTTT.